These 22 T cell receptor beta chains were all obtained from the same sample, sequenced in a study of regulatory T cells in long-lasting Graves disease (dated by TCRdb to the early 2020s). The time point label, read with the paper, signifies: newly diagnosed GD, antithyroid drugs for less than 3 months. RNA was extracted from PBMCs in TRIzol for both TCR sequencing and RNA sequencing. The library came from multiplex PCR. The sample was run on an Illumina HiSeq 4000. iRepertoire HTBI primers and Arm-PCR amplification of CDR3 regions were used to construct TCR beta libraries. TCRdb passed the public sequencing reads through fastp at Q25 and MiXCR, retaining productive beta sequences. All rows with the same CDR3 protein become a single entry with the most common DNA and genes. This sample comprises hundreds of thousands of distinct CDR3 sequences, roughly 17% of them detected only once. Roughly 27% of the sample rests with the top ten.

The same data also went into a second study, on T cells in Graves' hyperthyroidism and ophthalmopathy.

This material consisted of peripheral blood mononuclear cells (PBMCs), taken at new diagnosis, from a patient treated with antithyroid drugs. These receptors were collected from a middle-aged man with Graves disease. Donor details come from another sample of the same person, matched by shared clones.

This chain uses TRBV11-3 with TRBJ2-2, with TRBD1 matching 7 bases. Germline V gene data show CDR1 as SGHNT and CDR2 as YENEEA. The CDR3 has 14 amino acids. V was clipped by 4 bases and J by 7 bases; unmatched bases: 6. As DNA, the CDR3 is TGTGCCAGCAGCTCGACAGGGTACGGCGGGGAGCTGTTTTTT. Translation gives CASSSTGYGGELFF.

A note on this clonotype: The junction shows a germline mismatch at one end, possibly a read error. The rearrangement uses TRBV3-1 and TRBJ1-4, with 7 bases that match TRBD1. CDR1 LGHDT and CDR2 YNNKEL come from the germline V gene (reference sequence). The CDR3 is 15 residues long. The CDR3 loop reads CASSPPGQTSEKLFF. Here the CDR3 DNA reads TGTGCCAGCAGCCCTCCGGGACAGACTAGTGAAAAACTGTTTTTT.

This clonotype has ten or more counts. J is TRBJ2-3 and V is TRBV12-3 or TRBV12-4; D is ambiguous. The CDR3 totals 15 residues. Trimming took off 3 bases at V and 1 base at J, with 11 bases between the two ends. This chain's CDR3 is CASSFRAGGTDTQYF. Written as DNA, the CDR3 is TGTGCCAGCAGTTTTCGGGCAGGAGGCACAGATACGCAGTATTTT.

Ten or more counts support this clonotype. CDR3 DNA: TGCAGTGCTAGAGATTCCGGGACAGGCGGCTATAATTCACCCCTCCACTTT. It encodes CSARDSGTGGYNSPLHF. The chain uses TRBV20-1 and TRBJ1-6, with 8 bases lining up with TRBD1. The V and J ends lost 0 bases and 3 bases, in that order; junction bases with no gene match: 7. The CDR3 length is 17 residues. Germline CDR1 is DFQATT and CDR2 is SNEGSKA (reference sequence).

CDR3 coding DNA: TGTGCCAGCAGCTTAGTCGACGGGGCGTCTCGGAATGAGCAGTTCTTC. Translating it yields CASSLVDGASRNEQFF. J is TRBJ2-1 and V is TRBV11-3; D possibly uses TRBD1 or TRBD2 (5 bases each). CDR1 is SGHNT and CDR2 is YENEEA in the germline V gene. The CDR3 covers 16 residues. V was cut by 1 base and J by 7 bases, with 17 bases left in between.

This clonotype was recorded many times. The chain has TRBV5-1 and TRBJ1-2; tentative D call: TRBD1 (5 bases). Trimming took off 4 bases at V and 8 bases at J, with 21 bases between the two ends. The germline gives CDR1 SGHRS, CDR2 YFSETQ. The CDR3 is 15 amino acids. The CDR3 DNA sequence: TGCGCCAGCAGCACCGACCCCGGGACCGCCGGCGGCTACACCTTC. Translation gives CASSTDPGTAGGYTF.

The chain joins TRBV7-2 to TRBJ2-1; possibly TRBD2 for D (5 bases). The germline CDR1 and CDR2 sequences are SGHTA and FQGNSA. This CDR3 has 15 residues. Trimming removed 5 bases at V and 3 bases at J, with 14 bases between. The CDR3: CASSTVGSVYNEQFF. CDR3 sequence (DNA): TGTGCCAGCAGCACCGTGGGTAGCGTCTACAATGAGCAGTTCTTC.

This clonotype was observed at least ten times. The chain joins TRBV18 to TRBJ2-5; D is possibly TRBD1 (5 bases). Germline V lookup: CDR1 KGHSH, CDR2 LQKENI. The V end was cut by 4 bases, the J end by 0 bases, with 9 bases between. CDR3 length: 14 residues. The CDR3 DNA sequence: TGTGCCAGCTCACTGACAGTAAACCAAGAGACCCAGTACTTC. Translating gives CASSLTVNQETQYF.

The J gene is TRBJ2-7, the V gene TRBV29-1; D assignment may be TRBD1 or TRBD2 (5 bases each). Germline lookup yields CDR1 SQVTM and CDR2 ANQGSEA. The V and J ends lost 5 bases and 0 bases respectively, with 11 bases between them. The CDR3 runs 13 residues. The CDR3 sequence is CSVPGTSSYEQYF. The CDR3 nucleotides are TGCAGCGTTCCCGGGACCAGCTCCTACGAGCAGTACTTC.

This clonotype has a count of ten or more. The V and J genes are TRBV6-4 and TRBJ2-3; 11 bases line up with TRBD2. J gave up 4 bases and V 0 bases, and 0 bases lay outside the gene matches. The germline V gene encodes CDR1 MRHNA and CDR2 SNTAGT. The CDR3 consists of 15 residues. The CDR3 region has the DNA TGTGCCAGCAGTGACTCACTAGCGGGGGCAGATACGCAGTATTTT. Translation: CASSDSLAGADTQYF.

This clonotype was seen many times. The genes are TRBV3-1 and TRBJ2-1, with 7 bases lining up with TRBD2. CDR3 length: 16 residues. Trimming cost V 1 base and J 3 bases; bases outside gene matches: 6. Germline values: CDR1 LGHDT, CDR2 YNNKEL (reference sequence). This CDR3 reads CASSQVSSGVYNEQFF. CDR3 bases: TGTGCCAGCAGCCAAGTATCCAGCGGGGTCTACAATGAGCAGTTCTTC.

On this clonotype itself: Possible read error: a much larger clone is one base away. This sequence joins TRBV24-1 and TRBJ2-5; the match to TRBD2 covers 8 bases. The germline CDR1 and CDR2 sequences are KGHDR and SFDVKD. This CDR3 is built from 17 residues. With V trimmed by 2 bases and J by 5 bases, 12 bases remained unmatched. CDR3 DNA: TGTGCCACCAGTGATTCCCGGACTAGCTCGCTTGGGGAGACCCAGTACTTC. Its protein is CATSDSRTSSLGETQYF.

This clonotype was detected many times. The CDR3, as DNA: TGCGCCAGCAGCTTGTCAGTCCACCAAGAGACCCAGTACTTC. Translation: CASSLSVHQETQYF. The rearrangement uses TRBV5-1 and TRBJ2-5; no reliable D call. Germline CDR1 SGHRS, CDR2 YFSETQ. This CDR3 spans 14 amino acids. V dropped 1 base and J dropped 0 bases, with 7 bases sitting between them.

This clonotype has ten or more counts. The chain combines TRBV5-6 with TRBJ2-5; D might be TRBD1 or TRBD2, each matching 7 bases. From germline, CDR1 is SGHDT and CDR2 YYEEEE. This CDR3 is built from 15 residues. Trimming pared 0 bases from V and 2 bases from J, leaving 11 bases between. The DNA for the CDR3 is TGTGCCAGCAGCTTGGACAGGGGACTACAAGAGACCCAGTACTTC. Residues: CASSLDRGLQETQYF.

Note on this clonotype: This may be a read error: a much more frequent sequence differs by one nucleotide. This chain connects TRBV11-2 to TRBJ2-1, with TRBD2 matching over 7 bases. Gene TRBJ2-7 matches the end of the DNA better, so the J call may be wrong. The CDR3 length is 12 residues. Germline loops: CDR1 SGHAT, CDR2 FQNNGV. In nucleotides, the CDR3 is TGTGCCAGCGGCTTAGTGGGGGGGGAGCAGTACTTC. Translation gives CASGLVGGEQYF.

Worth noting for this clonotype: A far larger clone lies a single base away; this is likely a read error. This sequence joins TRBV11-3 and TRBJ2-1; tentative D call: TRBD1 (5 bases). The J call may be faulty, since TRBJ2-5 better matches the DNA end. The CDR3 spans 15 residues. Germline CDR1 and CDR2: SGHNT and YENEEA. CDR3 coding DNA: TGTGCCTGCTCGCTGGGTGGGGCAAAGCAAGAGACCCAGTACTTC. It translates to CACSLGGAKQETQYF.

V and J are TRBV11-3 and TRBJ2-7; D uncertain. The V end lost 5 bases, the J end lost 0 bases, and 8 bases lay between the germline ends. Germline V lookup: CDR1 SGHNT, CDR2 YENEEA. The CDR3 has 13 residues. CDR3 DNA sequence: TGTGCCAGCAGCCACCGAGGCTCCTACGAGCAGTACTTC. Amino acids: CASSHRGSYEQYF.

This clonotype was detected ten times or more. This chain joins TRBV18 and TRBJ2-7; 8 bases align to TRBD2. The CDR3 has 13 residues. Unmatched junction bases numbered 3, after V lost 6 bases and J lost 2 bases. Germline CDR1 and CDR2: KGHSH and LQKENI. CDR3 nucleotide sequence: TGTGCCAGCTCCCGGGAGGGCCCCTACGAGCAGTACTTC. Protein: CASSREGPYEQYF.

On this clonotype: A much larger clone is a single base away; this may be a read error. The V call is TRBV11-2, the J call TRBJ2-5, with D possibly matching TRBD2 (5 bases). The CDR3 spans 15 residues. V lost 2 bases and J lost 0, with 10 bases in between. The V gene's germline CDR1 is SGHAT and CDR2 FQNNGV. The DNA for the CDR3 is TGTGCCAGCAGCTTACGAGCAGCGGACCAAGAGACCCAGTACTTC. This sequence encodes CASSLRAADQETQYF. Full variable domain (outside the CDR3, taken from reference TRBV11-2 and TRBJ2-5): EAGVAQSPRYKIIEKRQSVAFWCNPISGHATLYWYQQILGQGPKLLIQFQNNGVVDDSQLPKDRFSAERLKGVDSTLKIQPAKLEDSAVYLCASSLRAADQETQYFGPGTRLLVL.

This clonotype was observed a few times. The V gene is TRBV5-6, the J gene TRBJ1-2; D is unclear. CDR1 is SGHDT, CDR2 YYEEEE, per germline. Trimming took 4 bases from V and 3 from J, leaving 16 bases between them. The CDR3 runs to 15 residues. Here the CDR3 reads CASSPIGRRDYGYTF. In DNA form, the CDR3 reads TGTGCCAGCAGCCCAATCGGGAGGAGGGACTATGGCTACACCTTC.

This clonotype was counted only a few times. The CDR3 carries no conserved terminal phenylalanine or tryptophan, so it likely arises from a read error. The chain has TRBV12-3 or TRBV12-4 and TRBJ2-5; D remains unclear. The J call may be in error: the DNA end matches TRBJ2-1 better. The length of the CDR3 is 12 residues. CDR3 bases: TGCGCCAGCACGGCTGACTTCAATGGGCAGTTCCTC. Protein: CASTADFNGQFL.

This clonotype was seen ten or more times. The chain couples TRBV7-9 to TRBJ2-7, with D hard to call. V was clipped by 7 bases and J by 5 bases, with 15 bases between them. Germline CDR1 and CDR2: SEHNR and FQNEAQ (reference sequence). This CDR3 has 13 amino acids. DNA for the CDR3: TGTGCCAGCACCCCTTGGAGCATCAACGAGCAGTACTTC. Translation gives CASTPWSINEQYF. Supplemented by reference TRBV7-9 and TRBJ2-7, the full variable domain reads DTGVSQNPRHKITKRGQNVTFRCDPISEHNRLYWYRQTLGQGPEFLTYFQNEAQLEKSRLLSDRFSAERPKGSFSTLEIQRTEQGDSAMYLCASTPWSINEQYFGPGTRLTVT.